This T cell receptor beta chain derives from a study of blood T cells in healthy people across ages. This clonotype has just a few counts. Its target is unknown. Study-wide points: Diversity was higher, and naive CD4+ cells more numerous, in long-lived donors than in aged donors. Researchers judged that diversity estimates from one million T cells fell short of true values.

Combining a sample-barcoded 5' primer with a J-beta primer mix, a second PCR ran for roughly 6 to 11 cycles. The authors tagged each cDNA molecule using a template-switch adaptor with 12 random nucleotides. From the 5' RACE reads, TCRdb called clonotypes with MiXCR, one entry per CDR3 protein. This table holds hundreds of thousands of distinct CDR3 sequences, less than 60% found once. The J segment lost 0 bases and the V segment lost 7 bases, leaving 2 bases of the junction unmatched. This CDR3 region has 13 residues. CDR1 MNHNS and CDR2 SASEGT come from the germline V gene. About 10 milliliters was the volume of peripheral blood drawn from each donor.

Sequences were obtained from blood. The sequence was obtained from an elderly man in good health. This sequence joins TRBV6-1 and TRBJ2-7; 8 nucleotides line up with TRBD2. The CDR3 bases are TGTGCCAGCACTAGCGGGTACTCCTACGAGCAGTACTTC. Amino acids: CASTSGYSYEQYF.